This TCR beta chain derives from a study of T-cell reconstitution after alpha-beta-depleted transplantation in children (dated by TCRdb to 2015 to 2016). Broadly, across the study: T-cell immune reconstitution after TCRalphabeta/CD19-depleted allogeneic hematopoietic cell transplantation in children was quantitatively tracked in the study by means of TCR repertoire profiling.

The CDR3 goes from the cysteine to the phenylalanine over 20 residues. The sequence is cut down to CDR3 DNA, 60 bases in frame from base 1. V lost 5 bases and J lost 0 bases, and the count of bases not matched to a germline gene is 16. With respect to this clonotype: Its cognate antigen has yet to be identified. It has no much larger one-base neighbor in the sample; base qualities were not kept.

The library was made by PCR. Sequencing relied on an Illumina HiSeq 2500. TCR library preparation used molecular barcoding, with unique molecular identifiers applied to normalize quantification of the TCRbeta repertoire. The raw public data were reprocessed by TCRdb itself: fastp quality trimming at Q25, MiXCR clonotype calling, in-frame beta chains only. Entries that share a CDR3 protein sequence are merged under the most common genes and DNA. Here the sample has 500,000 or so distinct CDR3 sequences; less than 35% occur a single time. Of the sample, approximately 2.3% is held by the ten largest clones.

The chain uses TRBV12-3 or TRBV12-4 and TRBJ2-4; a stretch of 10 junction bases matches TRBD1. The clonotype comes from a human donor who donated a stem cell graft to a child with aplastic anemia. Source: PBMCs from the stem cell graft donor, taken from the stem cell graft. The nucleotide sequence reads as follows: TGTGCCAGCAGTCCTAGGTTCGACAGGGGGCATATTCTAGCCAAAAACATTCAGTACTTC. Its protein reads: CASSPRFDRGHILAKNIQYF.